The T cell receptor beta chain described here comes from a study of glioma-infiltrating T cells after dendritic cell vaccination. As for the study in general: Patients had newly diagnosed or recurrent glioblastoma and received dendritic cell vaccines. Patients received three intradermal dendritic cell vaccine injections at biweekly intervals. Study findings and constraints: Only a small number of patients had complete blood and tumor samples.

This sample's time point: after dendritic cell vaccination, including at tumor progression/relapse. Regarding this clone: What it binds is unknown.

Measured with immunoSEQ multiplex PCR; TCRdb has only the in-frame clones, and not every one. The sample holds some 90,000 clones; 75% to 90% are singletons and the top ten take 2.1%. The specimen was blood, collected after dendritic cell vaccination. This receptor was taken from a human donor with glioblastoma.

CDR3 loop: CAWRTSGTGELFF. CDR3 DNA: TGTGCCTGGAGGACTAGCGGAACCGGGGAGCTGTTTTTT. The V gene is TRBV30, the J gene TRBJ2-2; TRBD2 matches 9 bases. This CDR3 region has 13 residues. Germline loops: CDR1 GTSNPN, CDR2 SVGIG (reference sequence). The trim removed 3 bases at V and 5 bases at J, leaving 1 base unmatched.